This record covers a single T cell receptor beta chain. Repertoires were generated with immunoSEQ multiplex PCR, while TCRdb's copy carries only in-frame clones and drops some. This table holds 140,000 to 150,000 clones, roughly 79% found once. This CDR3 is 18 amino acids long. Germline lookup yields CDR1 MNHNS and CDR2 SASEGT. Trimming cost V 2 bases and J 6 bases; bases outside gene matches: 10. These data come from a study of blood T cell repertoires in COVID-19. Across the study: Acute-phase and convalescent COVID-19 samples originated in the United States, Italy and Spain.

V gene TRBV6-1 combines with J gene TRBJ2-1, with 13 bases aligning to TRBD2. Sequencing was carried out using peripheral blood. The clonotype comes from a woman aged 60-75 years with acute or convalescent COVID-19. The CDR3: CASSERTGLAGESNEQFF. CDR3 DNA sequence: TGTGCCAGCAGTGAACGTACTGGACTAGCGGGAGAAAGCAATGAGCAGTTCTTC.